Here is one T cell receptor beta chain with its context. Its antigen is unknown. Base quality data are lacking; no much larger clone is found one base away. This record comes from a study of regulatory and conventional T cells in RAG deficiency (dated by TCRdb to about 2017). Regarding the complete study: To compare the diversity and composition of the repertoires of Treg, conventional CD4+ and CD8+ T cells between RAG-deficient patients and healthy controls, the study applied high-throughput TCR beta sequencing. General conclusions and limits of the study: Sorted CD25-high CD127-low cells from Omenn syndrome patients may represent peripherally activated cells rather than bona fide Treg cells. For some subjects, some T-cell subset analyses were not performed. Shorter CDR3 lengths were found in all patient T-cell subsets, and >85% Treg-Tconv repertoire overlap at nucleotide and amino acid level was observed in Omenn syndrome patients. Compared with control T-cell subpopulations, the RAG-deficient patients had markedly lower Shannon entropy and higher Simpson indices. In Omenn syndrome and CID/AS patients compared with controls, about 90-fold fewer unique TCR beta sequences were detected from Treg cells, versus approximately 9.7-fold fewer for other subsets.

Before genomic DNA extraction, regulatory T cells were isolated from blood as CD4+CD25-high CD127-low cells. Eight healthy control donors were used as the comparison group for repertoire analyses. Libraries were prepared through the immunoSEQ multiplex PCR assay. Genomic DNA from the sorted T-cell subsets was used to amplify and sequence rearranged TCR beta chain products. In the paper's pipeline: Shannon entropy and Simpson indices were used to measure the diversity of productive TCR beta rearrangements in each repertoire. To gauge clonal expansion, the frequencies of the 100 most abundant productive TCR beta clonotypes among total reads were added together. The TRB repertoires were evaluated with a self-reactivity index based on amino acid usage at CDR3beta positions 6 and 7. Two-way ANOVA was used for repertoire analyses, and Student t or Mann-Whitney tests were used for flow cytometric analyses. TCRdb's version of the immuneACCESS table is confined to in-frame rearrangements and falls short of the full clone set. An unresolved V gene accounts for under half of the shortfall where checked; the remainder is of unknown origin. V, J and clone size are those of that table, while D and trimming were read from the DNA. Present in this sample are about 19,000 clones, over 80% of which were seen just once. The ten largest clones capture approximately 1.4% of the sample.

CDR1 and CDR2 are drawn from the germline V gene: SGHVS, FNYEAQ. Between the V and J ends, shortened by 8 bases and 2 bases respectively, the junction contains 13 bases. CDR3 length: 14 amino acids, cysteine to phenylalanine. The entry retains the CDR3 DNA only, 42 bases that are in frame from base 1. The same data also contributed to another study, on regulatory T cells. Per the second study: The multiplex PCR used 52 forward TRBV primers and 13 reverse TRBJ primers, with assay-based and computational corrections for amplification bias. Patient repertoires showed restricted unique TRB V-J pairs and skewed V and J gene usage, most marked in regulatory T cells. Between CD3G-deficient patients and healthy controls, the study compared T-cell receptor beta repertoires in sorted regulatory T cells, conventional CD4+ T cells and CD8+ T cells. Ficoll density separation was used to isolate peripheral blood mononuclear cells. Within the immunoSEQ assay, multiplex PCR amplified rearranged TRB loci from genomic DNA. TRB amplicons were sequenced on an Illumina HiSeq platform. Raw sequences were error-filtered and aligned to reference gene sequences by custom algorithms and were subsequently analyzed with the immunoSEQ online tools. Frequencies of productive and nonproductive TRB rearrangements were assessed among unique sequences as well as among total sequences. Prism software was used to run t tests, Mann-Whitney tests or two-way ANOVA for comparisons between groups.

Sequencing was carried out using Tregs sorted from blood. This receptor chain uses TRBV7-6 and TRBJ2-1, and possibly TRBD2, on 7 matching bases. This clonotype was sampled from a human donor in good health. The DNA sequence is TGTGCCAGCGGGGGGGCCTTGGCCTACAATGAGCAGTTCTTC. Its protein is CASGGALAYNEQFF. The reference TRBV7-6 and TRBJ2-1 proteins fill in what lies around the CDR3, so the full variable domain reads GAGVSQSPRYKVTKRGQDVALRCDPISGHVSLYWYRQALGQGPEFLTYFNYEAQQDKSGLPNDRFSAERPEGSISTLTIQRTEQRDSAMYRCASGGALAYNEQFFGPGTRLTVL.